This is a list of T cell receptor beta chains from one sample in a study of cytomegalovirus exposure and HLA in healthy donors. Produced via immunoSEQ multiplex PCR; TCRdb's table is partial and in-frame only. Among around 200,000 clones, roughly 88% were seen once, and the ten largest hold about 1.3%. Sequences were obtained from PBMCs. These TCRs come from a girl aged 2 to 10 in good health and CMV-seropositive. The CDR3 runs from the conserved cysteine through the conserved F or W. The D gene is left open where the match is weak. Rows may omit the clone size; those that give it use once, few, many or a size class.

cdr3_aa: CASSLRKRDGYNSPLHF
cdr3_nt: TGTGCCAGCAGCTTGAGAAAGCGGGACGGGTATAATTCACCCCTCCACTTT
clone_size: NA
v_call: TRBV5-4
j_call: TRBJ1-6
cdr3_length: 17
d_call: NA

cdr3_aa: CASTASGTSNYEQYF
cdr3_nt: TGTGCCAGCACCGCCTCCGGGACTAGTAACTACGAGCAGTACTTC
clone_size: once
v_call: TRBV28
j_call: TRBJ2-7
cdr3_length: 15
d_call: TRBD2

cdr3_aa: CASSLFETVGYGYTF
cdr3_nt: TGTGCCAGCAGTTTATTCGAGACAGTTGGTTATGGCTACACCTTC
clone_size: NA
v_call: TRBV28
j_call: TRBJ1-2
cdr3_length: 15
d_call: NA

cdr3_aa: CASSFGSGTRSYNEQFF
cdr3_nt: TGTGCCAGCAGCTTTGGTTCAGGGACTCGCTCCTACAATGAGCAGTTCTTC
clone_size: NA
v_call: TRBV5-4
j_call: TRBJ2-1
cdr3_length: 17
d_call: NA

cdr3_aa: CASSLESRGYTF
cdr3_nt: TGCGCCAGCAGCTTGGAGTCGAGGGGCTACACCTTC
clone_size: NA
v_call: TRBV5-1
j_call: TRBJ1-2
cdr3_length: 12
d_call: NA

cdr3_aa: CASSLKGPGGNTIYF
cdr3_nt: TGCGCCAGCAGCTTGAAGGGGCCTGGGGGAAACACCATATATTTT
clone_size: once
v_call: TRBV5-1
j_call: TRBJ1-3
cdr3_length: 15
d_call: NA

cdr3_aa: CASSQLDVGTASYEQYF
cdr3_nt: TGCGCCAGCAGCCAGTTGGATGTGGGGACAGCATCCTACGAGCAGTACTTC
clone_size: NA
v_call: TRBV4-1
j_call: TRBJ2-7
cdr3_length: 17
d_call: TRBD1

cdr3_aa: CASSRDRVTEAFF
cdr3_nt: TGTGCCAGCAGCCGAGACAGGGTGACTGAAGCTTTCTTT
clone_size: NA
v_call: TRBV4-2
j_call: TRBJ1-1
cdr3_length: 13
d_call: TRBD1

cdr3_aa: CSVGHTNTEAFF
cdr3_nt: TGCAGCGTTGGACATACGAACACTGAAGCTTTCTTT
clone_size: once
v_call: TRBV29-1
j_call: TRBJ1-1
cdr3_length: 12
d_call: NA

cdr3_aa: CASSPNSGSTTEQFF
cdr3_nt: TGTGCCAGCAGTCCTAATAGCGGGAGTACAACTGAGCAGTTCTTC
clone_size: NA
v_call: TRBV6-5
j_call: TRBJ2-1
cdr3_length: 15
d_call: TRBD2

cdr3_aa: CSVDTSGRGYPYNEQFF
cdr3_nt: TGCAGCGTTGATACTAGCGGGAGAGGGTACCCCTACAATGAGCAGTTCTTC
clone_size: NA
v_call: TRBV29-1
j_call: TRBJ2-1
cdr3_length: 17
d_call: TRBD2

cdr3_aa: CASKRENSGNTIYF
cdr3_nt: TGTGCCAGTAAGAGGGAGAACTCTGGAAACACCATATATTTT
clone_size: NA
v_call: TRBV19
j_call: TRBJ1-3
cdr3_length: 14
d_call: NA

cdr3_aa: CASSVGAISWPQHF
cdr3_nt: TGTGCCAGCAGTGTAGGGGCTATTTCTTGGCCCCAGCATTTT
clone_size: NA
v_call: TRBV4-2
j_call: TRBJ1-5
cdr3_length: 14
d_call: NA

cdr3_aa: CASSQALLVPYEQYF
cdr3_nt: TGTGCCAGCAGCCAAGCCTTATTAGTTCCCTACGAGCAGTACTTC
clone_size: NA
v_call: TRBV14
j_call: TRBJ2-7
cdr3_length: 15
d_call: NA

cdr3_aa: CAWESFVFGTEAFF
cdr3_nt: TGTGCCTGGGAGAGTTTTGTATTTGGCACTGAAGCTTTCTTT
clone_size: NA
v_call: TRBV30
j_call: TRBJ1-1
cdr3_length: 14
d_call: NA

cdr3_aa: CASSYGVNGKNEQFF
cdr3_nt: TGCGCCAGCAGCTACGGGGTTAATGGTAAGAATGAGCAGTTCTTC
clone_size: NA
v_call: TRBV5-1
j_call: TRBJ2-1
cdr3_length: 15
d_call: NA

cdr3_aa: CASSQTPGLAEQNTYNEQFF
cdr3_nt: TGCGCCAGCAGCCAAACCCCTGGACTAGCGGAACAAAACACCTACAATGAGCAGTTCTTC
clone_size: NA
v_call: TRBV4-1
j_call: TRBJ2-1
cdr3_length: 20
d_call: TRBD2

cdr3_aa: CASSWGTGYEQYF
cdr3_nt: TGCGCCAGCAGCTGGGGGACAGGGTACGAGCAGTACTTC
clone_size: NA
v_call: TRBV5-1
j_call: TRBJ2-7
cdr3_length: 13
d_call: TRBD1

cdr3_aa: CASSVVDSRYSNQPQHF
cdr3_nt: TGTGCCAGCAGCGTAGTAGACAGCCGATATAGCAATCAGCCCCAGCATTTT
clone_size: NA
v_call: TRBV9
j_call: TRBJ1-5
cdr3_length: 17
d_call: NA

cdr3_aa: CASEWGTTTTDTQYF
cdr3_nt: TGTGCCAGCGAGTGGGGGACTACTACCACAGATACGCAGTATTTT
clone_size: few
v_call: TRBV6-1
j_call: TRBJ2-3
cdr3_length: 15
d_call: TRBD2

cdr3_aa: CAISDSGLAQHF
cdr3_nt: TGTGCCATCAGTGATTCGGGGTTGGCCCAGCATTTT
clone_size: few
v_call: TRBV10-3
j_call: TRBJ1-5
cdr3_length: 12
d_call: NA

cdr3_aa: CASSARRDGPEAFF
cdr3_nt: TGTGCCAGTAGTGCCCGGAGGGATGGCCCTGAAGCTTTCTTT
clone_size: once
v_call: TRBV19
j_call: TRBJ1-1
cdr3_length: 14
d_call: NA

cdr3_aa: CATSRDLGQGGEQYF
cdr3_nt: TGTGCCACCAGCAGAGATTTGGGACAGGGAGGCGAGCAGTACTTC
clone_size: NA
v_call: TRBV15
j_call: TRBJ2-7
cdr3_length: 15
d_call: TRBD1

cdr3_aa: CASSANPNRVRDTEAFF
cdr3_nt: TGTGCCAGCAGCGCCAATCCCAACAGGGTTCGGGACACTGAAGCTTTCTTT
clone_size: NA
v_call: TRBV9
j_call: TRBJ1-1
cdr3_length: 17
d_call: NA

cdr3_aa: CASGEGMRGYVKNEQFF
cdr3_nt: TGCGCCAGCGGGGAGGGGATGAGAGGGTACGTAAAAAATGAGCAGTTCTTC
clone_size: once
v_call: TRBV5-1
j_call: TRBJ2-1
cdr3_length: 17
d_call: TRBD2

cdr3_aa: CASSLVLETQYF
cdr3_nt: TGTGCCAGCAGCTTAGTCTTGGAGACCCAGTACTTC
clone_size: NA
v_call: TRBV7-8
j_call: TRBJ2-5
cdr3_length: 12
d_call: NA

cdr3_aa: CASSLYSDRGQQYF
cdr3_nt: TGTGCCAGCAGTCTCTACTCCGACAGGGGGCAACAGTACTTC
clone_size: NA
v_call: TRBV27
j_call: TRBJ2-7
cdr3_length: 14
d_call: TRBD1

cdr3_aa: CASSLRRGGLGEQYF
cdr3_nt: TGTGCCAGCAGCCTACGGCGGGGGGGCCTCGGGGAGCAGTACTTC
clone_size: NA
v_call: TRBV7-2
j_call: TRBJ2-7
cdr3_length: 15
d_call: TRBD2

cdr3_aa: CASSLGDRPDNYGYTF
cdr3_nt: TGTGCCAGCAGCTTGGGGGACAGGCCCGATAACTATGGCTACACCTTC
clone_size: once
v_call: TRBV11-2
j_call: TRBJ1-2
cdr3_length: 16
d_call: TRBD1

cdr3_aa: CASSQFSPGWNTEAFF
cdr3_nt: TGCGCCAGCAGCCAATTTTCCCCAGGCTGGAACACTGAAGCTTTCTTT
clone_size: NA
v_call: TRBV4-1
j_call: TRBJ1-1
cdr3_length: 16
d_call: NA

cdr3_aa: CATSRIPGTSGRSEQFF
cdr3_nt: TGTGCCACCAGCAGAATTCCCGGGACTAGCGGGAGGAGTGAGCAGTTCTTC
clone_size: NA
v_call: TRBV15
j_call: TRBJ2-1
cdr3_length: 17
d_call: TRBD2

cdr3_aa: CASSPPTGGVRETQYF
cdr3_nt: TGTGCCAGCAGCCCGCCAACAGGGGGCGTGAGAGAGACCCAGTACTTC
clone_size: NA
v_call: TRBV11-3
j_call: TRBJ2-5
cdr3_length: 16
d_call: TRBD1

cdr3_aa: CASGGRDIQETQYF
cdr3_nt: TGTGCCAGCGGGGGGAGGGACATTCAAGAGACCCAGTACTTC
clone_size: NA
v_call: TRBV5-4
j_call: TRBJ2-5
cdr3_length: 14
d_call: NA

cdr3_aa: CASSPEDSGLAGDSSYNEQFF
cdr3_nt: TGCGCCAGCAGCCCAGAAGACTCTGGACTAGCGGGAGACAGCTCCTACAATGAGCAGTTCTTC
clone_size: NA
v_call: TRBV4-1
j_call: TRBJ2-1
cdr3_length: 21
d_call: TRBD2

cdr3_aa: CASSNRVSPPPNNSPLHF
cdr3_nt: TGTGCCAGCAGCAACCGGGTCTCACCGCCTCCCAATAATTCACCCCTCCACTTT
clone_size: NA
v_call: TRBV7-9
j_call: TRBJ1-6
cdr3_length: 18
d_call: NA

cdr3_aa: CASSHLPPLTSGTTDTQYF
cdr3_nt: TGCGCCAGCAGTCACCTACCGCCCCTGACTAGCGGTACCACAGATACGCAGTATTTT
clone_size: NA
v_call: TRBV23-1
j_call: TRBJ2-3
cdr3_length: 19
d_call: TRBD2

cdr3_aa: CASLTRSSGANVLTF
cdr3_nt: TGTGCCAGCCTAACTAGGAGCTCTGGGGCCAACGTCCTGACTTTC
clone_size: NA
v_call: TRBV6-1
j_call: TRBJ2-6
cdr3_length: 15
d_call: NA

cdr3_aa: CASSFRPGSSNTEAFF
cdr3_nt: TGTGCCAGCAGCTTCCGACCAGGATCCTCGAACACTGAAGCTTTCTTT
clone_size: NA
v_call: TRBV5-8
j_call: TRBJ1-1
cdr3_length: 16
d_call: NA

cdr3_aa: CASSEVGTVNTEAFF
cdr3_nt: TGTGCCAGCAGTGAAGTTGGTACGGTGAACACTGAAGCTTTCTTT
clone_size: NA
v_call: TRBV25-1
j_call: TRBJ1-1
cdr3_length: 15
d_call: NA

cdr3_aa: CASSNPGGITYEQYF
cdr3_nt: TGTGCCAGTAGCAACCCTGGCGGGATCACCTACGAGCAGTACTTC
clone_size: NA
v_call: TRBV19
j_call: TRBJ2-7
cdr3_length: 15
d_call: NA

cdr3_aa: CASRWQGAATGELFF
cdr3_nt: TGTGCCAGCAGGTGGCAGGGGGCTGCCACCGGGGAGCTGTTTTTT
clone_size: few
v_call: TRBV5-6
j_call: TRBJ2-2
cdr3_length: 15
d_call: TRBD1

cdr3_aa: CASSAGQGNYYGYTF
cdr3_nt: TGTGCCAGCAGCGCGGGACAGGGGAACTACTATGGCTACACCTTC
clone_size: NA
v_call: TRBV9
j_call: TRBJ1-2
cdr3_length: 15
d_call: TRBD1

cdr3_aa: CAIRTGDNEQFF
cdr3_nt: TGTGCCATCAGAACAGGGGACAATGAGCAGTTCTTC
clone_size: NA
v_call: TRBV10-3
j_call: TRBJ2-1
cdr3_length: 12
d_call: TRBD1

cdr3_aa: CASSFSPGLGEKLFF
cdr3_nt: TGTGCCAGCAGTTTTTCACCAGGGTTGGGTGAAAAACTGTTTTTT
clone_size: NA
v_call: TRBV14
j_call: TRBJ1-4
cdr3_length: 15
d_call: NA

cdr3_aa: CASSFGGAAYNEQFF
cdr3_nt: TGTGCCAGCAGCTTTGGGGGGGCCGCCTACAATGAGCAGTTCTTC
clone_size: NA
v_call: TRBV7-3
j_call: TRBJ2-1
cdr3_length: 15
d_call: NA

cdr3_aa: CASSLTAGGAGELFF
cdr3_nt: TGTGCTAGCAGCTTGACAGCGGGGGGAGCCGGGGAGCTGTTTTTT
clone_size: NA
v_call: TRBV7-7
j_call: TRBJ2-2
cdr3_length: 15
d_call: TRBD2

cdr3_aa: CASRPGALNTEAFF
cdr3_nt: TGTGCCAGCCGGCCAGGGGCCTTGAACACTGAAGCTTTCTTT
clone_size: few
v_call: TRBV2
j_call: TRBJ1-1
cdr3_length: 14
d_call: NA

cdr3_aa: CASSHTDRGNQPQHF
cdr3_nt: TGTGCCAGCAGCCATACGGACAGGGGTAATCAGCCCCAGCATTTT
clone_size: NA
v_call: TRBV7-9
j_call: TRBJ1-5
cdr3_length: 15
d_call: TRBD1

cdr3_aa: CASSSSENQPQHF
cdr3_nt: TGTGCCAGCAGCTCTTCAGAAAATCAGCCCCAGCATTTT
clone_size: many
v_call: TRBV5-6
j_call: TRBJ1-5
cdr3_length: 13
d_call: NA

cdr3_aa: CASSLEGQGNSPLHF
cdr3_nt: TGCGCCAGCAGCTTGGAAGGACAGGGGAATTCACCCCTCCACTTT
clone_size: NA
v_call: TRBV5-1
j_call: TRBJ1-6
cdr3_length: 15
d_call: TRBD1

cdr3_aa: CASSLGLAGAYNEQFF
cdr3_nt: TGCGCCAGCAGCCTCGGACTAGCGGGGGCCTACAATGAGCAGTTCTTC
clone_size: NA
v_call: TRBV5-1
j_call: TRBJ2-1
cdr3_length: 16
d_call: TRBD2

cdr3_aa: CASSQTGVKEDEQFF
cdr3_nt: TGTGCCAGCAGCCAAACAGGGGTAAAAGAGGATGAGCAGTTCTTC
clone_size: NA
v_call: TRBV11-2
j_call: TRBJ2-1
cdr3_length: 15
d_call: TRBD1

cdr3_aa: CASSLDWDRANEQFF
cdr3_nt: TGTGCCAGCAGCTTAGATTGGGACAGGGCAAATGAGCAGTTCTTC
clone_size: once
v_call: TRBV11-3
j_call: TRBJ2-1
cdr3_length: 15
d_call: TRBD1

cdr3_aa: CANLEGLAGSYTDTQYF
cdr3_nt: TGTGCCAACCTGGAAGGACTAGCGGGGTCCTACACAGATACGCAGTATTTT
clone_size: NA
v_call: TRBV2
j_call: TRBJ2-3
cdr3_length: 17
d_call: TRBD2

cdr3_aa: CASSEGGAPYGYTF
cdr3_nt: TGTGCCAGCAGTGAGGGGGGGGCGCCGTATGGCTACACCTTC
clone_size: NA
v_call: TRBV2
j_call: TRBJ1-2
cdr3_length: 14
d_call: NA